Listed here are 29 T cell receptor beta chains from one sample, sequenced in a study of blood T cell repertoires in COVID-19. Only in-frame clones appear in the TCRdb table, and some are missing; sequencing was by immunoSEQ multiplex PCR. This table holds 130,000 or so clones, roughly four fifths found once. The sample comprised PBMCs or T cells enriched from blood (not recorded which). These receptors originate from a man aged 40-49 years with acute COVID-19.

V gene TRBV7-9 combines with J gene TRBJ1-2; 8 positions match TRBD1. The germline gives CDR1 SEHNR, CDR2 FQNEAQ (reference sequence). Trimming took 7 bases from V and 6 from J; bases not matched to a gene: 10. CDR3 length equals 14 residues. DNA for the CDR3: TGTGCCAGCACCCTTAGTAACAGGGGGAATGGCTACACCTTC. Its translation: CASTLSNRGNGYTF. The full variable domain, with the rest looked up from reference TRBV7-9 and TRBJ1-2, is DTGVSQNPRHKITKRGQNVTFRCDPISEHNRLYWYRQTLGQGPEFLTYFQNEAQLEKSRLLSDRFSAERPKGSFSTLEIQRTEQGDSAMYLCASTLSNRGNGYTFGSGTRLTVV.

The chain employs TRBV6-2 or TRBV6-3 and TRBJ1-1; 7 nucleotides line up with TRBD1. Germline CDR1 MNHEY, CDR2 SVGEGT. The CDR3 has 14 amino acids. The V and J ends lost 5 bases and 1 base, in that order; junction bases with no gene match: 4. The CDR3 sequence is CASSLGTENTEAFF. CDR3 coding DNA: TGTGCCAGCAGTCTCGGGACAGAGAACACTGAAGCTTTCTTT.

The chain recombines TRBV27 with TRBJ2-2; no reliable D call. Germline V gives CDR1 MNHEY, CDR2 SMNVEV (reference sequence). CDR3 length: 12 amino acids. V lost 6 bases and J 5 bases, leaving 7 bases between the germline ends. CDR3 DNA sequence: TGTGCCAGCAGCTCCTTGACCGGGGAGCTGTTTTTT. Amino acids: CASSSLTGELFF.

The gene calls are TRBV5-4 and TRBJ1-1; tentatively, D is TRBD1 (5 bases). CDR1 and CDR2 from the germline V gene are SGHNT and YYREEE (reference sequence). V lost 2 bases and J lost 4, with 6 bases in between. The CDR3 runs to 12 residues. CDR3 region: CASSFGGTEAFF. For the CDR3, the DNA is TGTGCCAGCAGCTTCGGGGGCACTGAAGCTTTCTTT.

V is TRBV12-3 or TRBV12-4 and J is TRBJ2-1; D may be TRBD2 (6 bases). The V and J ends lost 5 bases and 7 bases respectively, with 9 bases between them. CDR3 size: 12 residues. The CDR3 coding sequence is TGTGCCAGCAGTATCCGGGAGAATGAGCAGTTCTTC. Protein product: CASSIRENEQFF.

V and J are TRBV19 and TRBJ1-2; D gene unclear. Trimming shortened V by 3 bases and J by 4 bases, and 6 bases separated the two germline ends. CDR3 length: 12 amino acids. Germline V gene sequence: CDR1 LNHDA, CDR2 SQIVND (reference sequence). The DNA of the CDR3 is TGTGCCAGTAGTATGTCCAGCTATGGCTACACCTTC. Residues: CASSMSSYGYTF.

The chain carries TRBV9 and TRBJ2-3; weak D call: TRBD2 (5 bases). The V end lost 4 bases, the J end lost 0 bases, and 12 bases lay between the germline ends. In germline, CDR1 is SGDLS, CDR2 YYNGEE. This CDR3 has 15 residues. The CDR3, as DNA: TGTGCCAGCAGCCCCACGTCGGGGAGCACAGATACGCAGTATTTT. This sequence encodes CASSPTSGSTDTQYF.

This clone was detected only once. The CDR3 reads CASSSRREPQNTEAFF. The CDR3 bases are TGTGCCAGCAGCTCAAGGAGGGAGCCACAGAACACTGAAGCTTTCTTT. The rearrangement joins TRBV7-8 to TRBJ1-1, with D unresolved. The germline V gene encodes CDR1 SGHVS and CDR2 FQNEAQ. The CDR3 is 16 amino acids. Trimming left V 4 bases short and J 1 base short, with 16 bases between.

In its sample, this clone was seen a few times. The genes are TRBV6-5 and TRBJ1-5, with 7 bases lining up with TRBD1. The CDR3 has 13 amino acids. CDR1 and CDR2 (germline): MNHEY, SVGAGI. The trim removed 6 bases at V and 13 bases at J, leaving 12 bases unmatched. The CDR3 DNA reads TGTGCCAGCAGCTCCGGGTCCCCGGACAGGCAGCATTTT. Protein product: CASSSGSPDRQHF.

V is TRBV3-1 (or the pseudogene TRBV3-2) and J is TRBJ1-2; D unclear. Looked up from germline, CDR1 is LGHDT and CDR2 is YNNKEL (reference sequence). The V end was cut by 0 bases, the J end by 6 bases, with 8 bases between. The CDR3 extends over 13 amino acids. The CDR3 loop is CASSQDGSNGYTF. CDR3 DNA sequence: TGTGCCAGCAGCCAAGACGGGTCAAATGGCTACACCTTC.

This clone was counted a few times. The chain recombines TRBV28 with TRBJ2-7; D uncertain. Trimming removed 1 base from V and 9 bases from J, with 7 bases in between. The CDR3 totals 11 residues. Germline values: CDR1 MDHEN, CDR2 SYDVKM. The CDR3 DNA sequence: TGTGCCAGCAGTTTATCGCCAGGGCAGTACTTC. It encodes CASSLSPGQYF. Based on the CDR3 plus reference TRBV28 and TRBJ2-7, the full variable domain is DVKVTQSSRYLVKRTGEKVFLECVQDMDHENMFWYRQDPGLGLRLIYFSYDVKMKEKGDIPEGYSVSREKKERFSLILESASTNQTSMYLCASSLSPGQYFGPGTRLTVT.

This chain links TRBV6-5 with TRBJ2-5; 12 nucleotides agree with TRBD1. Germline loops: CDR1 MNHEY, CDR2 SVGAGI. J lost 4 bases, V lost 4 bases, and 4 bases had no gene match. This CDR3 has 15 amino acids. The CDR3 DNA reads as TGTGCCAGCAGTTGGGGACAGGGGGCGAGAGAGACCCAGTACTTC. It codes for CASSWGQGARETQYF.

The V and J genes are TRBV11-2 and TRBJ2-2, with 9 nucleotides matching TRBD1. J lost 4 bases, V lost 2 bases, and 5 bases had no gene match. Looked up from germline, CDR1 is SGHAT and CDR2 is FQNNGV. The CDR3 is 16 residues long. The CDR3 spells CASSLNRGLLTGELFF. The DNA of the CDR3 is TGTGCCAGCAGCTTAAACAGGGGGCTACTCACCGGGGAGCTGTTTTTT. The entire variable domain, with the rest obtained from reference TRBV11-2 and TRBJ2-2, is as follows: EAGVAQSPRYKIIEKRQSVAFWCNPISGHATLYWYQQILGQGPKLLIQFQNNGVVDDSQLPKDRFSAERLKGVDSTLKIQPAKLEDSAVYLCASSLNRGLLTGELFFGEGSRLTVL.

V and J are TRBV5-1 and TRBJ2-4, with D perhaps matching TRBD1 (5 bases). Germline loops: CDR1 SGHRS, CDR2 YFSETQ. Trimming removed 2 bases from V and 8 bases from J, with 14 bases in between. The CDR3 is made up of 14 amino acids. The CDR3 is CASSLGAGSDIQYF. Written as DNA, the CDR3 is TGCGCCAGCAGCTTAGGTGCAGGGTCGGACATTCAGTACTTC. The full variable domain, its missing parts supplied by reference TRBV5-1 and TRBJ2-4, is KAGVTQTPRYLIKTRGQQVTLSCSPISGHRSVSWYQQTPGQGLQFLFEYFSETQRNKGNFPGRFSGRQFSNSRSEMNVSTLELGDSALYLCASSLGAGSDIQYFGAGTRLSVL.

V usage is TRBV14 and J usage is TRBJ1-2; TRBD1 might be the D (6 bases). Trimming removed 1 base from V and 4 bases from J, with 16 bases in between. This CDR3 contains 16 residues. CDR1 is SGHDN, CDR2 FVKESK, per germline. As DNA, the CDR3 is TGTGCCAGCAGCCAAGGAGACTGGACAGAGACCTATGGCTACACCTTC. This encodes CASSQGDWTETYGYTF.

The rearrangement links TRBV19 to TRBJ2-7; weak D call: TRBD1 (6 bases). CDR3 size: 13 residues. Per the germline V gene, CDR1 is LNHDA and CDR2 is SQIVND (reference sequence). Trimming pared 5 bases from V and 1 base from J, leaving 9 bases between. CDR3 coding DNA: TGTGCCAGTAGTCGAGGGGGATCCTACGAGCAGTACTTC. It is translated as CASSRGGSYEQYF.

This sequence joins TRBV19 and TRBJ1-5, with D maybe TRBD1 (6 bases). V lost 8 bases and J 3 bases, leaving 14 bases between the germline ends. CDR3 length equals 14 residues. The germline gives CDR1 LNHDA, CDR2 SQIVND (reference sequence). The CDR3 coding sequence is TGTGCCAGTGCTTCGGACAGCCTCAATCAGCCCCAGCATTTT. Residues: CASASDSLNQPQHF.

The chain is built from TRBV6-5 and TRBJ1-3; D possibly corresponds to TRBD1 (6 bases). V dropped 6 bases and J dropped 1 base, with 13 bases sitting between them. Germline V CDR1 and CDR2: MNHEY, SVGAGI. This CDR3 has 15 residues. The CDR3 protein is CASSRQGKSGNTIYF. CDR3 DNA sequence: TGTGCCAGCAGCCGGCAGGGGAAATCTGGAAACACCATATATTTT.

In the case of this clone: The limits of the CDR3 on the DNA are not certain, so only TCRdb's listed CDR3 is given. This CDR3 is CASSSSSGRAYEQYF. The V gene is TRBV28, the J gene TRBJ2-7; the DNA was not compared with TRBD2, the D call given in the table. Germline CDR1 MDHEN, CDR2 SYDVKM. Counting both end residues, the CDR3 totals 15 amino acids.

The chain combines TRBV28 with TRBJ2-1, with TRBD2 matching over 9 bases. The CDR3 extends over 15 amino acids. Germline-derived CDR1 and CDR2 are MDHEN and SYDVKM. Unmatched junction bases numbered 12, after V lost 5 bases and J lost 10 bases. The CDR3 reads CASSKGAGGPREQFF. CDR3 nucleotide sequence: TGTGCCAGCAGTAAAGGGGCGGGAGGGCCGCGGGAGCAGTTCTTC.

This clone was detected only once. This sequence joins TRBV5-1 and TRBJ1-4; tentative D call: TRBD1 (6 bases). The germline V and J ends were trimmed by 3 bases and 0 bases, with 9 bases remaining between them. This CDR3 is 15 amino acids long. Per germline, CDR1 SGHRS and CDR2 YFSETQ. In DNA, the CDR3 is TGCGCCAGCAGCTCAGGGGTTTCAACTAATGAAAAACTGTTTTTT. Translation gives CASSSGVSTNEKLFF.

V and J are TRBV2 and TRBJ1-1, with D perhaps TRBD1 (6 bases). The CDR3 covers 13 residues. V gave up 7 bases and J gave up 4 bases, with 13 bases separating them. Per germline, CDR1 SNHLY and CDR2 FYNNEI. The CDR3 nucleotides read TGTGCCAGCAAAGAATCAGGGGCCACTGAAGCTTTCTTT. Translating gives CASKESGATEAFF.

V usage is TRBV3-1 (or the pseudogene TRBV3-2) and J usage is TRBJ1-2; 7 positions agree with TRBD1. The CDR3 sequence is 13 residues long. Germline CDR1 is LGHDT and CDR2 is YNNKEL (reference sequence). The ends lost 6 bases at V and 8 bases at J; junction bases unmatched: 9. In DNA form, the CDR3 reads TGTGCCAGCAGGCCCCAGGGGGTCGAGGGCTACACCTTC. Translation: CASRPQGVEGYTF.

This rearrangement joins TRBV9 to TRBJ2-2; TRBD2 is a possible D gene (6 bases). This CDR3 spans 18 amino acids. V lost 0 bases to trimming and J lost 3 bases, with 18 bases between them. Per germline, CDR1 SGDLS and CDR2 YYNGEE. The CDR3 DNA sequence: TGTGCCAGCAGCGTAGCCCCAGGAGGGGTTATCGACACCGGGGAGCTGTTTTTT. Amino acid sequence: CASSVAPGGVIDTGELFF.

The chain joins TRBV6-4 to TRBJ2-1; TRBD2 might be the D (5 bases). The V and J ends lost 5 bases and 8 bases respectively, with 16 bases between them. Germline V CDR1 and CDR2: MRHNA, SNTAGT. The CDR3 has 14 amino acids. The CDR3 coding sequence is TGTGCCAGCAGTCCCCAAGGGAGTCTAGATGAGCAGTTCTTC. Protein product: CASSPQGSLDEQFF.

This clone was recorded once. The chain joins TRBV4-1 to TRBJ2-3; 8 bases are shared with TRBD2. The germline gives CDR1 MGHRA, CDR2 YSYEKL. The J segment lost 7 bases and the V segment lost 0 bases, leaving 3 bases of the junction unmatched. CDR3 length: 14 residues. The CDR3 DNA is TGCGCCAGCAGCCAAGAAGGGACTAGAAATACGCAGTATTTT. Encoded protein: CASSQEGTRNTQYF.

This clone turned up a few times. The chain uses TRBV19 and TRBJ2-7; 10 nucleotides agree with TRBD2. Trimming at V came to 7 bases and at J to 6 bases, leaving 6 bases not matched to a gene. The CDR3 runs to 13 residues. Germline CDR1 is LNHDA and CDR2 is SQIVND (reference sequence). CDR3 loop: CASKERGGAEQYF. DNA for the CDR3: TGTGCCAGTAAGGAGCGGGGGGGGGCCGAGCAGTACTTC.

The CDR3 loop reads CASSQDSGREQYF. For the CDR3, the DNA is TGTGCCAGCAGCCAAGATAGCGGGAGGGAGCAGTACTTC. This sequence joins TRBV3-1 (or the pseudogene TRBV3-2) and TRBJ2-7, with 10 bases identical to TRBD2. Looked up from germline, CDR1 is LGHDT and CDR2 is YNNKEL (reference sequence). This CDR3 region has 13 residues. The ends lost 0 bases at V and 7 bases at J; junction bases unmatched: 0.

This clone was picked up one time. The chain carries TRBV30 and TRBJ2-7; 8 bases line up with TRBD1. With V trimmed by 3 bases and J by 6 bases, 10 bases remained unmatched. Germline CDR1 is GTSNPN and CDR2 is SVGIG (reference sequence). The CDR3 has 14 residues. Here the CDR3 DNA reads TGTGCCTGGAGCTTTAGGCAGGGGGCAAGCGAGCAGTACTTC. Translation: CAWSFRQGASEQYF.